Following are 13 T cell receptor beta chains from one sample sequenced in a study of CD8 T cells in ankylosing spondylitis. Findings and caveats of the study: Characteristic of ankylosing spondylitis blood, it appeared, was a TCR beta motif comprising roughly 8 highly homologous variants.

TCRdb re-derived calls from the 5' RACE reads in MiXCR, one entry per CDR3 protein. The sample includes fewer than 750,000 distinct CDR3 sequences, 15% to 20% of them seen just once. Their recognized antigens are unknown. The specimen sequenced was blood, either unsorted or a sorted T cell fraction (not recorded which). Every receptor here comes from a male donor with ankylosing spondylitis.

Here the CDR3 DNA reads TGTGCCAGCAGTAGACAGGGCTTCCCCAACTATGGCTACACCTTC. This gives the protein CASSRQGFPNYGYTF. The chain couples TRBV6-1 to TRBJ1-2; 7 positions match TRBD1. Per germline, CDR1 MNHNS and CDR2 SASEGT. This CDR3 has 15 residues. V shed 5 bases and J 2 bases; nucleotides not matched to a gene: 8.

In the case of this clonotype: A much larger clone lies a single base off, so this may be a read error. The chain couples TRBV12-3 or TRBV12-4 to TRBJ2-1, with 10 bases fitting TRBD1. The CDR3 totals 14 residues. With 8 bases clipped from V and 9 bases from J, the junction kept 10 bases outside the gene matches. CDR3 sequence (DNA): TGTGCCAGCGGTACGACAGGGGGCTTTCTTGAGCAGTTCTTC. The encoded protein is CASGTTGGFLEQFF.

The chain employs TRBV5-1 and TRBJ1-2, with unresolved D. V lost 4 bases to trimming and J lost 0 bases, with 13 bases between them. Germline CDR1 reads SGHRS; CDR2 reads YFSETQ. This CDR3 has 15 amino acids. CDR3 DNA sequence: TGCGCCAGCAGCCCGGACGGTAATCCTAACTATGGCTACACCTTC. Its translation is CASSPDGNPNYGYTF.

The chain has TRBV7-8 and TRBJ1-5; unclear D gene. The CDR3 is 13 amino acids. Germline V CDR1 and CDR2: SGHVS, FQNEAQ. V lost 6 bases to trimming and J lost 5 bases, with 11 bases between them. The CDR3 reads CASRSSGDQPQHF. The CDR3 DNA reads TGTGCCAGCAGGTCGAGTGGGGATCAGCCCCAGCATTTT.

The chain couples TRBV27 to TRBJ2-2, with TRBD2 identical over 7 bases. Germline-derived CDR1 and CDR2 are MNHEY and SMNVEV (reference sequence). This CDR3 is built from 16 residues. V was clipped by 1 base and J by 2 bases; unmatched bases: 4. The CDR3 bases are TGTGCCAGCAGTTTATGGGGAGGGAGCAACACCGGGGAGCTGTTTTTT. Translating gives CASSLWGGSNTGELFF.

This rearrangement joins TRBV12-3 or TRBV12-4 to TRBJ2-3; a possible D gene is TRBD1 (6 bases). The CDR3 runs to 16 residues. Trimming cost V 4 bases and J 1 base, with 15 bases left between them. Here the CDR3 reads CASSSGQFSGTDTQYF. The CDR3 DNA follows: TGTGCCAGCAGTTCAGGACAGTTTTCGGGCACAGATACGCAGTATTTT.

The V gene is TRBV18, the J gene TRBJ1-4; a possible D gene is TRBD1 (5 bases). The V gene lost 3 bases and the J gene lost 7 bases, with 12 bases spanning the gap. CDR1 is KGHSH and CDR2 is LQKENI in the germline V gene. This CDR3 is built from 14 residues. CDR3 loop: CASSPRDGREKLFF. The CDR3 region has the DNA TGTGCCAGCTCACCTCGGGACGGACGTGAAAAACTGTTTTTT.

This clonotype has a count of ten or more. The V call is TRBV5-1, the J call TRBJ2-7; the D gene is possibly TRBD2 (6 bases). The length of the CDR3 is 14 residues. The V end lost 1 base, the J end lost 2 bases, and 10 bases lay between the germline ends. Germline CDR1 and CDR2: SGHRS and YFSETQ. The CDR3 protein is CASSLSGGTYEQYF. Here the CDR3 DNA reads TGCGCCAGCAGCTTGTCCGGGGGTACCTACGAGCAGTACTTC.

V is TRBV5-6 and J is TRBJ2-6, with 12 bases that match TRBD2. CDR3 length: 17 amino acids. The V and J ends lost 2 bases and 2 bases, in that order; junction bases with no gene match: 2. Per the germline V gene, CDR1 is SGHDT and CDR2 is YYEEEE. CDR3 loop: CASSLRTSGAGANVLTF. CDR3 DNA sequence: TGTGCCAGCAGCTTACGGACTAGCGGGGCTGGGGCCAACGTCCTGACTTTC.

The chain recombines TRBV6-1 with TRBJ2-1; D unclear. There are 12 residues in the CDR3. Per germline, CDR1 MNHNS and CDR2 SASEGT. Trimming left V 7 bases short and J 3 bases short, with 7 bases between. The CDR3 is CASTTNYNEQFF. The CDR3 DNA reads TGTGCCAGCACTACTAACTACAATGAGCAGTTCTTC.

V usage is TRBV28 and J usage is TRBJ2-7; TRBD2 is a possible D gene (6 bases). From germline, CDR1 is MDHEN and CDR2 SYDVKM. This CDR3 is built from 14 residues. The V gene lost 5 bases and the J gene lost 4 bases, with 15 bases spanning the gap. The chain's CDR3 is CASSRWGGGYEQYF. The CDR3 nucleotides read TGTGCCAGCAGTCGGTGGGGTGGGGGGTACGAGCAGTACTTC.

The chain has TRBV5-1 and TRBJ1-1, with 8 bases identical to TRBD1. The CDR3 length is 15 residues. With 2 bases clipped from V and 12 bases from J, the junction kept 15 bases outside the gene matches. From germline, CDR1 is SGHRS and CDR2 YFSETQ. The CDR3, as DNA: TGCGCCAGCAGCTTTAGAGACTCCGGACAGGGAGAAACTTTCTTT. Amino acid sequence: CASSFRDSGQGETFF.

This chain connects TRBV7-9 to TRBJ1-1, with 10 bases aligning to TRBD1. CDR3 length equals 16 residues. V trimming: 5 bases; J trimming: 1 base; junction bases outside the gene matches: 7. Germline loops: CDR1 SEHNR, CDR2 FQNEAQ (reference sequence). CDR3 residues: CASSPRDRGPNTEAFF. Written as DNA, the CDR3 is TGTGCCAGCAGCCCTCGGGACAGGGGACCGAACACTGAAGCTTTCTTT.